This paragraph reports one T cell receptor (beta chain). This record belongs to a study of T cell repertoires and Cas9 in healthy adults. TCRdb keeps only in-frame clones here, not all; method: immunoSEQ multiplex PCR. The profile shows approximately 14,000 clones, 89% of them singletons. The CDR3 totals 15 residues. CDR1 and CDR2 from the germline V gene are MRHNA and SNTAGT. The trim removed 2 bases at V and 1 base at J, leaving 4 bases unmatched. The specimen sequenced was Tregs (CD4+, CD25+, CD127-, CD137-, CD154-) from PBMCs; culture status not recorded. The sequence came from a human donor in good health. The chain links TRBV6-4 to TRBJ1-2; TRBD1 aligns across 7 bases. The CDR3 is CASSDAAGGNYGYTF. In DNA, the CDR3 is TGTGCCAGCAGTGACGCGGCAGGGGGTAACTATGGCTACACCTTC.